A selection of T cell receptor beta chains follows, all from one sample in a study of blood T cell repertoires in COVID-19. Produced via immunoSEQ multiplex PCR; TCRdb's table is partial and in-frame only. The repertoire holds fewer than 60,000 clones, with around four fifths as singletons. The specimen was peripheral blood. These receptors were collected from a man between 65 and 79 years old with active COVID-19. CDR3s include the opening cysteine and the closing phenylalanine or tryptophan. The D gene is left open where the match is weak. The listing skips clone size in some rows; elsewhere it reads once, few, many or a size class.

D gene	V gene	clone size	J gene	CDR3 DNA	CDR3 protein
TRBD1	TRBV19	-	TRBJ2-5	TGTGCCAGTAGTACCGACAGGGGACAAGAGACCCAGTACTTC	CASSTDRGQETQYF
-	TRBV6-2/TRBV6-3	few	TRBJ2-5	TGTGCCAGCAGTTACTCGGGTCCGGGGGACGGAGAGACCCAGTACTTC	CASSYSGPGDGETQYF
TRBD1	TRBV5-5	-	TRBJ1-5	TGTGCCAGCAGCAAAGATCCGGGACAGCCAAATCAGCCCCAGCATTTT	CASSKDPGQPNQPQHF
-	TRBV7-3	-	TRBJ2-2	TGTGCCAGCAGCTTGGCGCAGGGGGGCACCGGGGAGCTGTTTTTT	CASSLAQGGTGELFF
-	TRBV6-5	-	TRBJ1-5	TGTGCCAGCAGTCGGCCAGGGGAACGCAATCAGCCCCAGCATTTT	CASSRPGERNQPQHF
TRBD1	TRBV5-4	-	TRBJ2-3	TGTGCCAGCAGCCGCCAGTGGGACAGTTCCACAGATACGCAGTATTTT	CASSRQWDSSTDTQYF
TRBD2	TRBV4-1	-	TRBJ2-1	TGCGCCAGCAGCCGGGATCCCGGGGGGTCCTACAATGAGCAGTTCTTC	CASSRDPGGSYNEQFF
TRBD1	TRBV4-3	-	TRBJ2-2	TGCGCCAGCAGTAGACAGGGGGCGGGCACCGGGGAGCTGTTTTTT	CASSRQGAGTGELFF
-	TRBV7-6	-	TRBJ2-3	TGTGCCAGCGGGCAGGGAAACACAGATACGCAGTATTTT	CASGQGNTDTQYF
TRBD1	TRBV5-1	-	TRBJ1-6	TGCGCCAGCTGGGTGGACAGGGGGAACGATTCACCCCTCCACTTT	CASWVDRGNDSPLHF
-	TRBV3-1/TRBV3-2	-	TRBJ1-4	TGTGCCAGCAGCCGGCGGGGGGAGAATGAAAAACTGTTTTTT	CASSRRGENEKLFF
-	TRBV5-4	-	TRBJ1-1	TGTGCCAGCAGCTTGGGGACACCAAGGAACACTGAAGCTTTCTTT	CASSLGTPRNTEAFF
TRBD1	TRBV27	once	TRBJ2-2	TGTGCCAGCAGTCCCGGGACAGGGTCGTCCACCGGGGAGCTGTTTTTT	CASSPGTGSSTGELFF
-	TRBV6-2/TRBV6-3	-	TRBJ2-7	TGTGCCAGCAGTTACTCCACCTACGAGCAGTACTTC	CASSYSTYEQYF
-	TRBV6-5	-	TRBJ1-2	TGTGCCAGCAGTTACGGGACAAGCCCCAACTATGGCTACACCTTC	CASSYGTSPNYGYTF
-	TRBV3-1/TRBV3-2	-	TRBJ2-7	TGTGCCAGCAGCCAAGCGCGATGTACTGAGTACGAGCAGTACTTC	CASSQARCTEYEQYF
-	TRBV6-6	-	TRBJ1-5	TGTGCCCATAGCAAGGCAGTCAATCAGCCCCAGCATTTT	CAHSKAVNQPQHF
TRBD2	TRBV2	-	TRBJ2-3	TGTGCCACCAGGCGGGCTAGCGGCTCCACAGATACGCAGTATTTT	CATRRASGSTDTQYF
-	TRBV19	-	TRBJ1-3	TGTGCCAGTAGTATAGATGGAGGAGCCTCTGGAAACACCATATATTTT	CASSIDGGASGNTIYF
-	TRBV11-3	-	TRBJ2-5	TGTGCCAGCAGCTTAGGAGGACTGGGGGAGACCCAGTACTTC	CASSLGGLGETQYF
TRBD1	TRBV6-5	-	TRBJ2-7	TGTGCCAGCAAGGGGGACAGGGGAAGATCCTACGAGCAGTACTTC	CASKGDRGRSYEQYF
TRBD1	TRBV6-6	-	TRBJ2-2	TGTGCCACCGGAGGGGACAGGGGTCCCGGGGAGCTGTTTTTT	CATGGDRGPGELFF
TRBD1	TRBV18	-	TRBJ2-5	TGTGCCAGCTCGCGGACAGGACAACAAGAGACCCAGTACTTC	CASSRTGQQETQYF
-	TRBV6-2/TRBV6-3	-	TRBJ2-7	TGTGCCAGCAGTTACTCCGGGGATAGCTCCTACGAGCAGTACTTC	CASSYSGDSSYEQYF
TRBD2	TRBV5-4	once	TRBJ2-3	TGTGCCAGCAGCTTGGCGACGGGGGGGTCGACAGATACGCAGTATTTT	CASSLATGGSTDTQYF
-	TRBV3-1/TRBV3-2	-	TRBJ1-6	TGTGCCAGCAGCCAAGTTGGTGGAGGTGGCCTCTCCTATAATTCACCCCTCCACTTT	CASSQVGGGGLSYNSPLHF
TRBD2	TRBV11-2	-	TRBJ2-1	TGTGCCAGCAGCTTTACACTAGCGGGGTACAATGAGCAGTTCTTC	CASSFTLAGYNEQFF
-	TRBV27	-	TRBJ1-1	TGTGCCAGCCTTTCCCCCCTTCGCGGGGTAGCTTTCTTT	CASLSPLRGVAFF
-	TRBV6-5	-	TRBJ2-6	TGTGCCAGCAGTTACTCGGGGGGAGCTGGGGCCAACGTCCTGACTTTC	CASSYSGGAGANVLTF
-	TRBV6-4	few	TRBJ1-6	TGTGCCAGCAGTGACTCATACAGGATTGATTCACCCCTCCACTTT	CASSDSYRIDSPLHF
TRBD1	TRBV2	-	TRBJ2-2	TGTGCCAGCAGTAAGGACAGGGCTCTCTTCGGGGAGCTGTTTTTT	CASSKDRALFGELFF
TRBD1	TRBV2	-	TRBJ1-6	TGTGCCAGCAGTGGGGACAGGGCAGGTATATGGAATTCACCCCTCCACTTT	CASSGDRAGIWNSPLHF
-	TRBV3-1/TRBV3-2	-	TRBJ2-3	TGTGCCAGCAGCCAAGATACAGGGCCGGTGGGTACGCAGTATTTT	CASSQDTGPVGTQYF
TRBD2	TRBV2	-	TRBJ2-7	TGTGCCAGCAGTGACTTTGGCGGGGGATACTACGAGCAGTACTTC	CASSDFGGGYYEQYF
-	TRBV4-3	-	TRBJ1-2	TGCGCCAGCAGGGGAGGGTATGGGTATGGCTACACCTTC	CASRGGYGYGYTF
TRBD1	TRBV7-2	-	TRBJ2-7	TGTGCCAGCAGCTTTGCAGGGGGCTACGAGCAGTACTTC	CASSFAGGYEQYF
-	TRBV2	few	TRBJ1-2	TGTGCCAGCAGTGGGGCGAACTATGGCTACACCTTC	CASSGANYGYTF